This T cell receptor beta chain is drawn from a study of OX40 agonist ivuxolimab in advanced cancers. As for the study in general: A male proportion of over 75% was recorded, with mean age 60 years and range roughly 23 to 79. Prior checkpoint blockade (anti-PD-1, anti-PD-L1 or anti-CTLA-4) was permitted; over 30% had it.

Study observations and caveats: The expanded peripheral T cells' antigen specificity was not determined. Near-lowest levels of clonal expansion characterized partial responders at 0.1-3.0 mg/kg.

In the case of this clone: Its antigen is unidentified.

Measured with immunoSEQ multiplex PCR; TCRdb has only the in-frame clones, and not every one. The profile covers some 66,000 clones, with around 86% appearing a single time and 2% to 2.5% taken by the ten largest. Trimming shortened V by 0 bases and J by 3 bases, and 9 bases separated the two germline ends. The CDR3 extends over 15 amino acids. Per the germline V gene, CDR1 is SGHTA and CDR2 is FQGNSA. The chain is built from TRBV7-2 and TRBJ1-5; D uncertain. The origin of this receptor is an adult with an advanced solid tumor such as melanoma, head and neck, liver or kidney cancer. This specimen consisted of CD4+ or CD8+ T cells sorted from blood, obtained in a trial of the OX40 agonist ivuxolimab. The CDR3: CASSLAGIFNQPQHF. CDR3 DNA: TGTGCCAGCAGCTTAGCGGGTATATTCAATCAGCCCCAGCATTTT.